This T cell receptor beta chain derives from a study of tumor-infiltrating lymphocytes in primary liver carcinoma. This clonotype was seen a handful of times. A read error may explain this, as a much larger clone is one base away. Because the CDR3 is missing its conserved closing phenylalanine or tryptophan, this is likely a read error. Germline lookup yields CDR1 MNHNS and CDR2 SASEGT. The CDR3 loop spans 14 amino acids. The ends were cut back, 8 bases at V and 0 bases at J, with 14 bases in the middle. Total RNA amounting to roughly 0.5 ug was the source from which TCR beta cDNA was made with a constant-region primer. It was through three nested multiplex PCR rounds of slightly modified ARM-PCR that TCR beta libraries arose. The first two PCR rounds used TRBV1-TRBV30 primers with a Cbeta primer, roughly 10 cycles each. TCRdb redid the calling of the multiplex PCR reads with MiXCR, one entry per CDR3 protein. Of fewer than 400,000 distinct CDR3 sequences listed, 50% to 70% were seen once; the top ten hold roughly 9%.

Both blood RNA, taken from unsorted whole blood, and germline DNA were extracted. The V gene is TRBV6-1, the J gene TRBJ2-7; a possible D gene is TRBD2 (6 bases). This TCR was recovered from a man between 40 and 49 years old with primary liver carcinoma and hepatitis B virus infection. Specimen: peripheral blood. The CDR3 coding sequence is TGTGCCAGCCGATTCGGGGGAAGCTCCTACGAGCAGTACTCC. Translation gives CASRFGGSSYEQYS.